Many counts were recorded for the clone carrying this T cell receptor (beta chain). These data are taken from a study of T cells in Graves' hyperthyroidism and ophthalmopathy. TCR beta CDR3 sequences were amplified from RNA transcripts. Carried out on the TCR CDR3, a first-round RT-PCR used the HTBI primer set. TCRdb fed the multiplex PCR reads into MiXCR, producing one record per CDR3 protein. The sample consists of 450,000 to 650,000 distinct CDR3 sequences, more than 20% of them appearing once. The V end lost 7 bases, the J end lost 1 base, and 17 bases lay between the germline ends. Germline CDR1 and CDR2: DFQATT and SNEGSKA (reference sequence). The CDR3 runs to 14 residues.

This chain connects TRBV20-1 to TRBJ2-7, with a possible D match to TRBD2 (6 bases). The sequenced material came from blood. The receptor comes from a young man with Graves' hyperthyroidism. This CDR3 reads CSGEEGRRSYEQYF. The CDR3 region has the DNA TGCAGTGGGGAGGAGGGGAGGAGGTCCTACGAGCAGTACTTC.